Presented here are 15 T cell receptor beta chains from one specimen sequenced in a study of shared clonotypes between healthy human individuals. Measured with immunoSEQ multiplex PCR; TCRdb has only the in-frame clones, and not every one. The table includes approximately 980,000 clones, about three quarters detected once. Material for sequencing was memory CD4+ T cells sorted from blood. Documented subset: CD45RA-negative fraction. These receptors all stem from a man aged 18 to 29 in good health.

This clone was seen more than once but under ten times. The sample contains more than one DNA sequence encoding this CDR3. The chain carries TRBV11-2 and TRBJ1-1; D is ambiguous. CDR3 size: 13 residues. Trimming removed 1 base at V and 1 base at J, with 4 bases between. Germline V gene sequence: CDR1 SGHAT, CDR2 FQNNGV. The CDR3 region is CASSLVPNTEAFF. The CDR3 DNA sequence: TGTGCCAGCAGCTTAGTCCCGAACACTGAAGCTTTCTTT.

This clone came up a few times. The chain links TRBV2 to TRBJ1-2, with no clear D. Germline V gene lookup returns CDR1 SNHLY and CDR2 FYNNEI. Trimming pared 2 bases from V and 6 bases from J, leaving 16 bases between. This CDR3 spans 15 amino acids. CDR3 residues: CASSEYSGQADGYTF. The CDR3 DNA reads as TGTGCCAGCAGTGAATACTCCGGCCAGGCCGATGGCTACACCTTC.

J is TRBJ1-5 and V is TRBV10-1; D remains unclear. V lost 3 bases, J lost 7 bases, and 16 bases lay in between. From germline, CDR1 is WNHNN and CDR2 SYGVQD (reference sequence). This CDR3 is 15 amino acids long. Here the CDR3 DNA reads TGCGCCAGCAGTGATGAGCCCCCGGTCGGGCAGCCCCAGCATTTT. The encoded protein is CASSDEPPVGQPQHF.

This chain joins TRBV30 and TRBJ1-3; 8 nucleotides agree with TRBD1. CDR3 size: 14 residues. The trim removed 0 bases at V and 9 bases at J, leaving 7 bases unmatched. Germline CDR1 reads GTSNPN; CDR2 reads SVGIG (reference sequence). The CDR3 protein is CAWSVDRGRGTIYF. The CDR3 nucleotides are TGTGCCTGGAGTGTCGACAGGGGAAGGGGCACCATATATTTT.

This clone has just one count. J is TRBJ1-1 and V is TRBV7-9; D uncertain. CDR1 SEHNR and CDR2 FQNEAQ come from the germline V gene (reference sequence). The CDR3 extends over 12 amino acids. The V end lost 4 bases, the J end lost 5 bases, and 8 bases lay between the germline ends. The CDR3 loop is CASSSRWTEAFF. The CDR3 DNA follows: TGTGCCAGCAGCTCCCGCTGGACTGAAGCTTTCTTT.

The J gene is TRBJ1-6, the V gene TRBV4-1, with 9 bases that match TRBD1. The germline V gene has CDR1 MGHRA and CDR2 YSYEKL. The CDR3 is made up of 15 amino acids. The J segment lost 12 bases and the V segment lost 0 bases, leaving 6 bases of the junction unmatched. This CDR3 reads CASSQEGTGWGPLHF. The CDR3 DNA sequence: TGCGCCAGCAGCCAAGAAGGGACAGGGTGGGGACCCCTCCACTTT.

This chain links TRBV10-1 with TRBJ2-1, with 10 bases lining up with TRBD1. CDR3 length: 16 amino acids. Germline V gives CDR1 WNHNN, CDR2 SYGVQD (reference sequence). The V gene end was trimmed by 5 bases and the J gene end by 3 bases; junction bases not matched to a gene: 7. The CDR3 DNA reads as TGCGCCAGCAGTCCACGAAGGACAGGGGGCTACAATGAGCAGTTCTTC. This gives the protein CASSPRRTGGYNEQFF.

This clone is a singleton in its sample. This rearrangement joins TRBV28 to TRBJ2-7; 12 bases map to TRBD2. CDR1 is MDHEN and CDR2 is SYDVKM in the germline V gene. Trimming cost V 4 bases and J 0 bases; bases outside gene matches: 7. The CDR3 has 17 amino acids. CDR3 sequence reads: CASSYGLAGSSSYEQYF. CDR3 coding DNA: TGTGCCAGCAGTTATGGACTAGCGGGGAGTAGCTCCTACGAGCAGTACTTC.

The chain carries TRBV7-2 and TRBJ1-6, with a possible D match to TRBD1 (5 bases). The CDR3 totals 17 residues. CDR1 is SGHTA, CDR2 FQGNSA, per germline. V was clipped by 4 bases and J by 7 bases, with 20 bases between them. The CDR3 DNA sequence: TGTGCCAGCAGCTCCCTAGCGGGGGGTACTTACAATTCACCCCTCCACTTT. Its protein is CASSSLAGGTYNSPLHF.

The CDR3 nucleotides are TGTGCCAGAAGACAGGGTGCAACAGATACGCAGTATTTT. Protein: CARRQGATDTQYF. The chain employs TRBV19 and TRBJ2-3, with 7 bases identical to TRBD1. V was clipped by 9 bases and J by 3 bases; unmatched bases: 6. The CDR3 is 13 residues long. Germline assignment: CDR1 LNHDA and CDR2 SQIVND (reference sequence).

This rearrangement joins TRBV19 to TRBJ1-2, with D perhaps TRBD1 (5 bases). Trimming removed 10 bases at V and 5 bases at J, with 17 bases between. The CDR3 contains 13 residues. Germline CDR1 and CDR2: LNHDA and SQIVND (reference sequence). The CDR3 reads CATAYDRKYGYTF. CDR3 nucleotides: TGTGCCACCGCCTATGACAGAAAATATGGCTACACCTTC. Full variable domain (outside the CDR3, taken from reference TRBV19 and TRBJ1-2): DGGITQSPKYLFRKEGQNVTLSCEQNLNHDAMYWYRQDPGQGLRLIYYSQIVNDFQKGDIAEGYSVSREKKESFPLTVTSAQKNPTAFYLCATAYDRKYGYTFGSGTRLTVV.

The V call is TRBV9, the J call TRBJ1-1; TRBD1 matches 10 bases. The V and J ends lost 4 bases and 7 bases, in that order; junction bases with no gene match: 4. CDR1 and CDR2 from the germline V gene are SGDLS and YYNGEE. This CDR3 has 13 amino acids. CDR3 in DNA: TGTGCCAGCAGCCCAAGGACAGGGGGTGAAGCTTTCTTT. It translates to CASSPRTGGEAFF. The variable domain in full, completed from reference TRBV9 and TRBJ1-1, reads DSGVTQTPKHLITATGQRVTLRCSPRSGDLSVYWYQQSLDQGLQFLIQYYNGEERAKGNILERFSAQQFPDLHSELNLSSLELGDSALYFCASSPRTGGEAFFGQGTRLTVV.

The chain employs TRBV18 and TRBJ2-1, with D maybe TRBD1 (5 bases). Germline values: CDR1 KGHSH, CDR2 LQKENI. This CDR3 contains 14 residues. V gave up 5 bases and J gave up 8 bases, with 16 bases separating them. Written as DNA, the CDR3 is TGTGCCAGCTCATTCGTTCAGGGATCCGATGAGCAGTTCTTC. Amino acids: CASSFVQGSDEQFF.

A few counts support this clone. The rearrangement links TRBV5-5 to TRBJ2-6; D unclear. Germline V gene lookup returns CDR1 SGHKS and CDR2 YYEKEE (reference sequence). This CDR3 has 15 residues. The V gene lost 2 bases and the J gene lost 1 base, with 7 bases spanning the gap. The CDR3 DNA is TGTGCCAGCAGCTTTGTGGGGTCTGGGGCCAACGTCCTGACTTTC. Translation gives CASSFVGSGANVLTF.

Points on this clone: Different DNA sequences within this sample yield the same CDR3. The CDR3 loop reads CASSLQSNYGYTF. In DNA, the CDR3 is TGTGCCAGCAGCCTGCAGAGTAACTATGGCTACACCTTC. The chain couples TRBV6-6 to TRBJ1-2; D not resolved. Deletions cut 6 bases from V and 1 base from J, with 9 bases between. This CDR3 has 13 residues. Germline CDR1 MNHNY, CDR2 SVGAGI (reference sequence).